This T cell receptor (beta chain) stems from a study of blood T cells in healthy people across ages. Study information: T cells yielded about one barcoded beta molecule per two cells through template switching. Whole-study findings and limits: Possibly confounding the expanded clonotype changes was the fact that donor CMV status was unknown.

At least ten counts were recorded for this clonotype. Its antigen is not known. Primers used in a second PCR of about 7 to 11 cycles were a sample-barcoded 5' primer and a J-beta primer mix. Each cDNA molecule was tagged by a template-switch adaptor with 12 random nucleotides. Each sample yielded at least 2.5 million CDR3-containing paired-end reads. TCRdb reprocessed the 5' RACE reads via MiXCR and lists one record per CDR3 protein. The sample contains about 1.5 million distinct CDR3 sequences, approximately 43% of which appear only once. The CDR3 is 13 amino acids. Germline CDR1 DFQATT, CDR2 SNEGSKA (reference sequence). V was pared by 5 bases and J by 5 bases, with 14 bases between.

The source is a woman under 30 in good health. The sample consisted of blood. V usage is TRBV20-1 and J usage is TRBJ2-3, with TRBD1 as a possible D gene (6 bases). The CDR3 loop is CSAYRVGGDTQYF. In nucleotides, the CDR3 is TGCAGTGCTTACAGGGTTGGGGGAGATACGCAGTATTTT.